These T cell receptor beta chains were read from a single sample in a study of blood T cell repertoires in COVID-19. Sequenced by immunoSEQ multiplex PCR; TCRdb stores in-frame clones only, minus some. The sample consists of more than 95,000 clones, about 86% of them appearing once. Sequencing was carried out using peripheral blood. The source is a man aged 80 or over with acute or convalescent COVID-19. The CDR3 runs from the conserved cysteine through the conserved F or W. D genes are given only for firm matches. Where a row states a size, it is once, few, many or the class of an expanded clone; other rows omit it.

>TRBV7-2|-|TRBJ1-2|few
CASSLGTANYGYTF
TGTGCCAGCAGCTTAGGGACAGCTAACTATGGCTACACCTTC
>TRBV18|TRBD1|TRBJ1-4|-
CASSPQTGTNEKLFF
TGTGCCAGCTCACCACAGACAGGGACTAATGAAAAACTGTTTTTT
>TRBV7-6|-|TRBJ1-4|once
CASSRRTNEKLFF
TGTGCCAGCAGCCGCCGGACTAATGAAAAACTGTTTTTT
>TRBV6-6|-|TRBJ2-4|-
CASSYSGHPAKNIQYF
TGTGCCAGCAGTTACTCGGGACACCCAGCCAAAAACATTCAGTACTTC
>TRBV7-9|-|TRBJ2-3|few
CASSFGGPDTQYF
TGTGCCAGCAGCTTTGGAGGTCCAGATACGCAGTATTTT
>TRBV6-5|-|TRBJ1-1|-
CASSYSAPNTEAFF
TGTGCCAGCAGTTACTCGGCACCGAACACTGAAGCTTTCTTT
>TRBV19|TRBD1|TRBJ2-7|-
CASSSTWDSSYEQYF
TGTGCCAGTAGTTCTACTTGGGACAGTTCCTACGAGCAGTACTTC
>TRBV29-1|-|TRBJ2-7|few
CSVEDPQGKQYF
TGCAGCGTTGAAGATCCCCAGGGCAAGCAGTACTTC
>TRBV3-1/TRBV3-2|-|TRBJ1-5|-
CASSQSRGDQPQHF
TGTGCCAGCAGCCAGTCCCGGGGTGATCAGCCCCAGCATTTT
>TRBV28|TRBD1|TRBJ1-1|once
CASSRDSMNTEAFF
TGTGCCAGCAGCAGGGACAGCATGAACACTGAAGCTTTCTTT
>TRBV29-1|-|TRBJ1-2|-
CSGGGVGNYGYTF
TGCAGCGGAGGGGGGGTTGGTAACTATGGCTACACCTTC
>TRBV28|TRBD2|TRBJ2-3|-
CASSGGGTSTDTQYF
TGTGCCAGCAGTGGGGGGGGAACTAGCACAGATACGCAGTATTTT
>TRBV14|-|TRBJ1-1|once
CASSQAPRAEAFF
TGTGCCAGCAGCCAAGCACCGAGGGCTGAAGCTTTCTTT
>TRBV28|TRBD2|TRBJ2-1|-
CASRLAGGANEQFF
TGTGCCAGCAGGCTAGCGGGAGGTGCCAATGAGCAGTTCTTC
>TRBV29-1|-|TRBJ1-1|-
CSVVDSRTEAFF
TGCAGCGTAGTGGACAGTAGGACTGAAGCTTTCTTT
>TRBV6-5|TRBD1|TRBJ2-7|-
CAVGTASSYEQYF
TGTGCCGTGGGGACAGCCAGCTCCTACGAGCAGTACTTC
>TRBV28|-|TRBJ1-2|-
CASSPARPYYGYTF
TGTGCCAGCAGTCCCGCCAGGCCATACTATGGCTACACCTTC
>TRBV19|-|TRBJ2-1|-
CASSIDSVSYNEQFF
TGTGCCAGTAGTATCGATAGCGTCTCCTACAATGAGCAGTTCTTC
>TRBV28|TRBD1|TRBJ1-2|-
CASSPRTGGGLYGYTF
TGTGCCAGCAGTCCAAGGACAGGGGGCGGGTTATATGGCTACACCTTC
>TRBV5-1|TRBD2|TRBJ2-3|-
CASSLRTGLAGDSSTDTQYF
TGCGCCAGCAGCTTGCGAACCGGACTAGCGGGAGACTCAAGCACAGATACGCAGTATTTT
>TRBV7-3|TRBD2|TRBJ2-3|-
CASSLRAGGTADTQYF
TGTGCCAGCAGCTTAAGGGCGGGAGGTACCGCAGATACGCAGTATTTT
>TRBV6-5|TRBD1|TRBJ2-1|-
CASSYSGTGRLNEQFF
TGTGCCAGCAGTTACTCCGGGACAGGGAGACTCAATGAGCAGTTCTTC
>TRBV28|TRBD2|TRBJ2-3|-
CASSSPGAGRTDTQYF
TGTGCCAGCAGTTCGCCAGGAGCGGGACGCACAGATACGCAGTATTTT
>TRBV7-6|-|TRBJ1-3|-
CASSSRDSGNTIYF
TGTGCCAGCAGCTCCCGGGACTCTGGAAACACCATATATTTT
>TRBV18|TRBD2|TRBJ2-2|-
CASSPMGLAGAGTGELFF
TGTGCCAGCTCACCAATGGGACTAGCGGGAGCGGGCACCGGGGAGCTGTTTTTT
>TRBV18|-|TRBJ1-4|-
CASSPPGPGATNEKLFF
TGTGCCAGCTCACCACCGGGGCCGGGAGCAACTAATGAAAAACTGTTTTTT
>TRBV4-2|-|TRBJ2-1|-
CASSQDPVVGDNEQFF
TGTGCCAGCAGCCAAGACCCCGTAGTAGGGGACAATGAGCAGTTCTTC
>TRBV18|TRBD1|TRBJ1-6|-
CASSLAGTESLPLHF
TGTGCCAGCTCACTCGCCGGGACAGAGTCCCTCCCCCTCCACTTT
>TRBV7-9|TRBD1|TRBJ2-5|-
CASSLGQGHQETQYF
TGTGCCAGCAGCTTAGGACAGGGGCATCAAGAGACCCAGTACTTC
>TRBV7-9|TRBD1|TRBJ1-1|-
CASTRTGGDTEAFF
TGTGCCAGCACCCGGACAGGGGGTGACACTGAAGCTTTCTTT
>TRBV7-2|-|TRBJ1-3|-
CASSLGPDSGNTIYF
TGTGCCAGCAGCTTAGGTCCAGACTCTGGAAACACCATATATTTT
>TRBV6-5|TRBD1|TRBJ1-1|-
CASTQRTGALEAFF
TGTGCCAGCACCCAACGGACAGGGGCTCTTGAAGCTTTCTTT
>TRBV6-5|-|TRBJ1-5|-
CASSYRRGWGQPQHF
TGTGCCAGCAGTTACCGGCGGGGATGGGGGCAGCCCCAGCATTTT
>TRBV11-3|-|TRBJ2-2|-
CASSHRTENTGELFF
TGTGCCAGCAGCCATCGGACAGAGAACACCGGGGAGCTGTTTTTT
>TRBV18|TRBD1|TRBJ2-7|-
CASSPTAGTGEGQYF
TGTGCCAGCTCACCTACAGCCGGGACAGGGGAAGGGCAGTACTTC
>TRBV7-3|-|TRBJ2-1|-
CASSPTSGRTNEQFF
TGTGCCAGCAGCCCAACTTCGGGAAGAACCAATGAGCAGTTCTTC
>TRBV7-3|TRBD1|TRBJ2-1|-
CASSLTDRSSYNEQFF
TGTGCCAGCAGCTTGACGGACAGGTCATCCTACAATGAGCAGTTCTTC
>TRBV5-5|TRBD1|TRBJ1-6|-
CASSVRTGNNSPLHF
TGTGCCAGCAGCGTAAGGACAGGGAACAATTCACCCCTCCACTTT
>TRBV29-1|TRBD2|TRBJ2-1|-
CSVLLAGNEQFF
TGCAGCGTTCTACTAGCGGGCAATGAGCAGTTCTTC
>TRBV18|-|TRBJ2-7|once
CASSPRLAEHYEQYF
TGTGCCAGCTCACCCCGGCTAGCAGAGCACTACGAGCAGTACTTC
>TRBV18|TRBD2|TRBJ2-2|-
CASSPIAGRDTGELFF
TGTGCCAGCTCACCAATAGCGGGAAGGGACACCGGGGAGCTGTTTTTT
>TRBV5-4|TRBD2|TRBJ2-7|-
CASSSIAGGGNEQYF
TGTGCCAGCAGCTCCATAGCGGGAGGCGGAAACGAGCAGTACTTC
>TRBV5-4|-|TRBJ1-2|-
CASSSFRTNYGYTF
TGTGCCAGCAGCTCCTTCAGAACTAACTATGGCTACACCTTC
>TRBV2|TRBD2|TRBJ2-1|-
CASSRDYLNEQFF
TGTGCCAGCAGTAGGGACTACCTCAATGAGCAGTTCTTC
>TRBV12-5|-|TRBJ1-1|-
CASVEGNTEAFF
TGTGCTAGTGTGGAGGGGAACACTGAAGCTTTCTTT
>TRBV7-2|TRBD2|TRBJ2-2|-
CASSLDPLAGFTGELFF
TGTGCCAGCAGCTTAGATCCCCTAGCGGGATTCACCGGGGAGCTGTTTTTT
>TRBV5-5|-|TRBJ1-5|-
CASSPSRGSNQPQHF
TGTGCCAGCAGCCCTTCTCGGGGATCCAATCAGCCCCAGCATTTT
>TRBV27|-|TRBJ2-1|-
CASSRRGMIISEQFF
TGTGCCAGCAGTCGTAGGGGGATGATTATTAGTGAGCAGTTCTTC
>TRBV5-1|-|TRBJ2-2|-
CASSLAPGWRTGELFF
TGCGCCAGCAGCTTGGCTCCTGGGTGGAGGACCGGGGAGCTGTTTTTT